Below, one TCR beta chain is given with its context. What it recognizes is unknown. This record belongs to a study of CD8+ T cells in alopecia areata. Study summary: It was oral tofacitinib, at 5 to 10 mg twice daily, that treated patients received.

The CDR3 totals 17 residues. The ends lost 4 bases at V and 5 bases at J; junction bases unmatched: 10. Germline CDR1 PRHDT, CDR2 FYEKMQ (reference sequence). In alopecia areata patients, both lesional scalp punch biopsies and peripheral blood were collected. Sorting from PBMCs produced CD4+ and CD8+ T cells. Study observations and caveats: Resident alphabeta T-cell populations of normal skin are likewise subject to sequencing in scalp samples.

RNA was isolated and reverse transcribed to cDNA, the sequencing template. Profiling relied on immunoSEQ multiplex PCR, and the TCRdb table lists in-frame clones only, not all of them. The sample holds 130,000 or so clones, approximately 49% seen once. This TCR was recovered from a human donor with alopecia areata. The rearrangement uses TRBV13 and TRBJ2-3, with 12 bases identical to TRBD2. Source: CD8+ T cells sorted from blood, taken at week 0. The CDR3: CASSSFGLAGGRDTQYF. The CDR3 DNA reads as TGTGCCAGCAGCTCGTTCGGGCTAGCGGGGGGGCGAGATACGCAGTATTTT.